Sequencing of this TCR beta chain was carried out in a study of shared clonotypes between healthy human individuals. General study findings and limits: Sequencing depth was a factor that was expected to affect clonotype sharing among donors. Represented genetic and exposure-history diversity was restricted by having few donors. The naive CD4 repertoires of several donors were compared, and around 5% of clonotypes were shared.

The assay was immunoSEQ multiplex PCR, and TCRdb's table has in-frame clones only and misses some. This sample has about 2.4 million clones, with roughly 93% found just once. The CDR3 runs to 18 residues. The germline CDR1 and CDR2 sequences are MNHEY and SMNVEV (reference sequence). Trimming cost V 9 bases and J 2 bases, with 25 bases left between them. Of note for this clone: Antigen specificity is unknown.

Source material: naive CD4+ T cells from PBMCs. Regarding subset: CD45RA+ positively selected. V is TRBV27 and J is TRBJ2-2; D possibly uses TRBD1 or TRBD2 (5 bases each). The sequence was obtained from a man in his late teens or twenties in good health. Some clones in this sample may be carry-over from other donors' samples. The CDR3 DNA is TGTGCCAGTACCCCGGGGCTCGGAGTCCTAACAAACACCGGGGAGCTGTTTTTT. This gives the protein CASTPGLGVLTNTGELFF.